This TCR beta chain was retrieved from a study of T cell changes during pregnancy in multiple sclerosis. This CDR3 contains 16 residues. Germline V gene lookup returns CDR1 SEHNR and CDR2 FQNEAQ (reference sequence). Trimming took off 6 bases at V and 2 bases at J, with 18 bases between the two ends. Only in-frame clones appear in the TCRdb table, and some are missing; sequencing was by immunoSEQ multiplex PCR. The table includes around 64,000 clones, around 90% detected once. The chain links TRBV7-9 to TRBJ2-3, with D perhaps matching TRBD1 (5 bases). The sample consisted of CD4+ T cells from peripheral blood mononuclear cells, taken after pregnancy. This clonotype was obtained from a female donor with multiple sclerosis, enrolled in a pregnancy study. The CDR3 DNA follows: TGTGCCAGCAGTCCCAGGGCCCGGGCTTTCACAGATACGCAGTATTTT. Its protein is CASSPRARAFTDTQYF.